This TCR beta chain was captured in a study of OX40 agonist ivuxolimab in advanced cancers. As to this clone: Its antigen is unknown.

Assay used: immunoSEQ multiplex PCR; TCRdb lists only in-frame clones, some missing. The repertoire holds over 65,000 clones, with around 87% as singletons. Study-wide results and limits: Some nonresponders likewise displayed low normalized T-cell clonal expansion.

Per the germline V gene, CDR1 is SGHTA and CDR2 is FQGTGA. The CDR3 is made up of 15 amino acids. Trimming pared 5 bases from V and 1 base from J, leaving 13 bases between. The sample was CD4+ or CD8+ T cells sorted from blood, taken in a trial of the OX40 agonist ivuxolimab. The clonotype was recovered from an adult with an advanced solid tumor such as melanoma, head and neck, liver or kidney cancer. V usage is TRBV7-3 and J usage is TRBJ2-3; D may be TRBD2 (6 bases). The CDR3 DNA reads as TGTGCCAGCAGCCGGCAGGGAGGAGGCACAGATACGCAGTATTTT. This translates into CASSRQGGGTDTQYF.